One and the same sample provided the 12 T cell receptor beta chains below, sequenced in a study of OX40 agonist ivuxolimab in advanced cancers. Here immunoSEQ multiplex PCR was the method, and the copy in TCRdb shows in-frame clones only, minus some. The data contain fewer than 45,000 clones, about three quarters of them singletons. The sample in question was CD4+ or CD8+ T cells sorted from blood, obtained in a trial of the OX40 agonist ivuxolimab. The receptor set was obtained from an adult with an advanced solid tumor such as melanoma, head and neck, liver or kidney cancer.

The sample holds one count of this clone. V usage is TRBV7-9 and J usage is TRBJ1-1, with D maybe TRBD1 (6 bases). Trimming took off 5 bases at V and 6 bases at J, with 16 bases between the two ends. CDR3 length equals 14 residues. CDR1 is SEHNR, CDR2 FQNEAQ, per germline (reference sequence). The CDR3 sequence is CASSQRTEGAEAFF. The CDR3 bases are TGTGCCAGCAGCCAACGGACGGAGGGGGCTGAAGCTTTCTTT.

J is TRBJ2-5 and V is TRBV4-2, with D maybe TRBD2 (7 bases). The CDR3 is 16 residues long. Trimming removed 4 bases at V and 5 bases at J, with 20 bases between. Per germline, CDR1 LGHNA and CDR2 YNFKEQ. As DNA, the CDR3 is TGTGCCAGCAGCCCGAATGGGGGGGGCTTTGGGGAGACCCAGTACTTC. Translating gives CASSPNGGGFGETQYF.

There are a few counts of this clone. This chain connects TRBV7-6 to TRBJ1-6; 7 bases are shared with TRBD1. The germline gives CDR1 SGHVS, CDR2 FNYEAQ. V shed 0 bases, J shed 7 bases, and the junction held 3 bases outside the gene matches. The CDR3 runs 15 residues. The CDR3 coding sequence is TGTGCCAGCAGCTTAGCGACAGGGTGGAATTCACCCCTCCACTTT. Protein sequence: CASSLATGWNSPLHF.

This chain links TRBV5-1 with TRBJ1-1; D not certain. V lost 4 bases and J lost 3, with 13 bases in between. The CDR3 totals 14 residues. The germline CDR1 and CDR2 sequences are SGHRS and YFSETQ. DNA for the CDR3: TGCGCCAGCAGCGACCGGGTCCGGGACACTGAAGCTTTCTTT. This codes for CASSDRVRDTEAFF.

By its share, this clone is medium-sized. The genes are TRBV27 and TRBJ1-5; 7 nucleotides align to TRBD1. V gave up 6 bases and J gave up 3 bases; unmatched junction bases: 5. Germline assignment: CDR1 MNHEY and CDR2 SMNVEV (reference sequence). This CDR3 is 14 amino acids long. For the CDR3, the DNA is TGTGCCAGCAGCCTCACAGGGGTCAATCAGCCCCAGCATTTT. This translates into CASSLTGVNQPQHF.

CDR3 region: CSAKEGGTQYF. CDR3 DNA sequence: TGCAGTGCTAAGGAAGGAGGGACCCAGTACTTC. This chain uses TRBV20-1 with TRBJ2-5; possibly TRBD2 for D (5 bases). This CDR3 has 11 amino acids. V was cut by 4 bases and J by 7 bases, with 10 bases left in between. Germline assignment: CDR1 DFQATT and CDR2 SNEGSKA (reference sequence).

The chain has TRBV5-8 and TRBJ1-1, with 7 nucleotides matching TRBD1. Germline values: CDR1 SGHTS, CDR2 YDEGEE. The CDR3 has 14 residues. The J segment lost 7 bases and the V segment lost 0 bases, leaving 6 bases of the junction unmatched. The CDR3 here is CASSLDPRDSEAFF. CDR3 in DNA: TGTGCCAGCAGCTTGGATCCTCGGGACAGTGAAGCTTTCTTT.

This sequence joins TRBV5-1 and TRBJ1-2; 8 nucleotides agree with TRBD1. V shed 6 bases, J shed 6 bases, and the junction held 13 bases outside the gene matches. The germline CDR1 and CDR2 sequences are SGHRS and YFSETQ. This CDR3 contains 15 residues. The CDR3 DNA reads as TGCGCCAGCAAAATCGACAGGGGTCAGGCTAATGGCTACACCTTC. Protein product: CASKIDRGQANGYTF.

The chain joins TRBV5-1 to TRBJ2-3; possibly TRBD1 for D (5 bases). Deletions cut 0 bases from V and 5 bases from J, with 10 bases between. CDR1 SGHRS and CDR2 YFSETQ come from the germline V gene. The CDR3 has 14 residues. CDR3 DNA sequence: TGCGCCAGCAGCTTGGAAGGGGTAGGAGATACGCAGTATTTT. Protein sequence: CASSLEGVGDTQYF.

J is TRBJ2-7 and V is TRBV9; 9 bases agree with TRBD2. Germline V CDR1 and CDR2: SGDLS, YYNGEE. Unmatched junction bases numbered 5, after V lost 0 bases and J lost 4 bases. The CDR3 is 15 amino acids. In DNA form, the CDR3 reads TGTGCCAGCAGCGTAGGGGGACTAGCAGGTTACGAGCAGTACTTC. This codes for CASSVGGLAGYEQYF.

The rearrangement joins TRBV29-1 to TRBJ1-2, with D possibly being TRBD1 (5 bases). The V gene's germline CDR1 is SQVTM and CDR2 ANQGSEA. CDR3 size: 13 residues. The V end lost 6 bases, the J end lost 4 bases, and 15 bases lay between the germline ends. The CDR3 DNA reads as TGCAGCGTGCCCCAAGGGGTTGGCTATGGCTACACCTTC. It encodes CSVPQGVGYGYTF.

The CDR3 DNA reads as TGTGCCAGCAGCTTGGGAGGGGACACCTACGAGCAGTACTTC. This gives the protein CASSLGGDTYEQYF. This chain connects TRBV4-2 to TRBJ2-7, with a tentative D call TRBD2 (7 bases). Germline V gene lookup returns CDR1 LGHNA and CDR2 YNFKEQ. The CDR3 spans 14 residues. Trimming shortened V by 5 bases and J by 2 bases, and 13 bases separated the two germline ends.